What follows describes a single TCR beta chain. As yet, its antigen is unknown. The entry originates in a study of response to subunit inactivated influenza vaccine. A single record per CDR3 protein comes from TCRdb applying MiXCR to the RT-PCR reads. Of fewer than 200,000 distinct CDR3 sequences in the sample, around 9% are singletons; the top ten hold approximately 10%. This CDR3 has 17 residues. V trimming: 4 bases; J trimming: 4 bases; junction bases outside the gene matches: 8. Germline V lookup: CDR1 LGHDT, CDR2 YNNKEL (reference sequence). Study-level findings and limits: Authors suggested each seasonal flu vaccination may recruit only limited numbers of new T cells.

The receptor comes from a man aged 50 to 59 who received an inactivated influenza vaccine. The chain links TRBV3-1 to TRBJ2-5, with TRBD2 matching 14 bases. The material was non-naive T cells sorted from PBMCs, obtained on the day of vaccination. The CDR3 region has the DNA TGTGCCAGCAGCCCACTGGGACTAGCGGGGGTAAGAGAGACCCAGTACTTC. This codes for CASSPLGLAGVRETQYF.